The T cell receptor beta chain described here comes from a study of vaccination and CD4 T cells after COVID-19 (dated by TCRdb to about 2022). Background on the whole study: SARS-CoV-2 positivity had been established in the convalescent patients by nasal swab PCR, and mild disease was recorded in several of these patients and severe disease in one. Post-COVID blood samples were collected from convalescent patients a median of around 96 days after diagnosis, with a range of roughly 30 to 161 days. Control cultures used a CEFX viral epitope pool as positive control, an HIV-1 Nef peptide pool as negative control, or no peptide. Overlapping spike peptide pools from SARS-CoV-2 and from the common cold coronaviruses HCoV-NL63, HCoV-OC43 and HCoV-229E were used as culture stimuli. Participants received two doses of either the Pfizer-BioNTech BNT162b2 vaccine (n=8) or the Moderna mRNA-1273 vaccine (n=2). The spike-specific CD4+ TCR repertoire was compared before and after mRNA vaccination in 10 COVID-19 convalescent patients and a handful of infection-naive healthy vaccine recipients. The convalescent cohort comprised six males and four females, including two Hispanic individuals, seven Caucasians, two Asians and one multiracial person. Post-vaccine blood samples were taken a median of around 77 days after the second vaccine dose, with a range of roughly 14 to 241 days. Points the paper makes about the study in general: Of the vaccine-specific clones in convalescent patients, 304 of 307, or nearly all, reacted only to SARS-CoV-2 spike and did not cross-react with common cold coronaviruses. An increase in the median number of SARS-CoV-2-reactive clonotypes from 21 after infection to some 40 after vaccination was observed, but the change was not found to be significant. Relatively few convalescent patients were included in the study, and early timepoints after natural infection were not analyzed. In convalescent patients, a median about 84% of post-vaccine SARS-CoV-2-reactive clones were detected only after vaccination, and vaccine-specific priming was suggested by this finding.

Taken with the paper, the label for treatment or condition translates to: approximately 11-day PBMC culture with coronavirus spike peptide pools or control peptides (ViraFEST assay). The ViraFEST assay was used in the study, in which antigen-specific T cells were expanded with peptide pools and expanded clonotypes were subsequently identified by TCR sequencing. Positive SARS-CoV-2 PCR tests in the convalescent patients dated from March to December 2020, before Alpha, Beta and Delta variants emerged in the United States. Each well held about 2.2 million PBMCs cultured in IMDM containing approximately 5.3% human AB serum and 9 to 10 IU/ml IL-2, with around 9.7 ug/ml peptide pools added. Half of the culture medium was replaced with fresh IL-2-containing medium on days 3 and 7. CD4+ T cells were isolated after about 10 days of culture through negative selection using the EasySep CD4+ T cell isolation kit. Ficoll-Paque Plus gradient centrifugation was used to isolate PBMCs from whole blood, and the isolated PBMCs were then either used fresh or cryopreserved at -140C. Each culture condition was generally run in triplicate wells.

Only one count was recorded for this clonotype. It has no known antigen specificity. No quality values exist for individual bases; no much larger clone is one base distant. A single read offers scant evidence. Library method: PCR. TCR sequencing of DNA from cultured CD4+ T cells used the Oncomine TCR Beta short-read assay at the Johns Hopkins FTIC core. The QIAamp micro DNA kit was used to extract genomic DNA from the cultured CD4+ T cells. Oncomine TCR Beta libraries from cultured CD4+ T cells were pooled using unique dual indexes and sequenced on an Illumina iSeq 100. The authors' pipeline ran thus. Non-productive sequences were removed, and CDR3s not starting with C, not ending with F or W, or shorter than 7 amino acids were discarded. Antigen-specific clonotypes were identified with the MANAFEST web application by comparing peptide-stimulated wells with reference and other culture wells. An FDR below 0.05, an odds ratio above 5, and a productive frequency above 0.1% in at least two of three replicate wells were required for clones to be considered positive. Clonotypes that were significantly expanded in both SARS-CoV-2 spike wells and at least one common cold coronavirus spike condition were defined as cross-reactive. Using R version 3.6.1, CDR3 homology was evaluated through Levenshtein distances (stringdist) along with unrooted phylogenetic trees (ape). The public sequencing data were trimmed at Q25 with fastp and processed into clonotypes with MiXCR by TCRdb, which kept only in-frame beta chains. Rows are unified per CDR3 protein, each entry keeping the most common DNA and genes. TCRdb assigned the V and J calls; the authors' analysis was not used. The sample includes about 14,000 distinct CDR3 sequences, with 73% observed a single time. Around 9.9% of the sample is taken by the ten largest.

The sequence derives from a human donor who had recovered from COVID-19. Input material: CD4+ T cells from blood, cultured in vitro.

The CDR3 sequence is CASSLLARGVYEQYF. DNA sequence: TGTGCCAGCAGCTTATTGGCCAGGGGGGTCTACGAGCAGTACTTC. The chain is encoded by TRBV7-9 joined to TRBJ2-7; the best D guess is TRBD1, with 7 bases matching. In the germline V gene (reference sequence), CDR1 corresponds to SEHNR and CDR2 to FQNEAQ. The CDR3 contains 15 residues, cysteine and phenylalanine counted. Only CDR3 DNA remains: 45 bases, in frame from the first base. The junction shows trimming of 2 bases on V and 3 bases on J, plus 14 bases between the germline ends.